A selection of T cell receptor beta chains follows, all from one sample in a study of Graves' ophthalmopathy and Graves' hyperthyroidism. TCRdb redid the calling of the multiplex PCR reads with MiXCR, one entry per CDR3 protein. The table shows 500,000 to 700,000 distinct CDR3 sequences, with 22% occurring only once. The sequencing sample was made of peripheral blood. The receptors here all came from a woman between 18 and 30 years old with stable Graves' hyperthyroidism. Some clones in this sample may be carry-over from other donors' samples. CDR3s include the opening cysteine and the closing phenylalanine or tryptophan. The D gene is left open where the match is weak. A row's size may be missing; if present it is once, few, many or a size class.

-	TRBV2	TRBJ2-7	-	CASIAISEQYF	TGTGCCAGCATAGCCATCAGCGAGCAGTACTTC
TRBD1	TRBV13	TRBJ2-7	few	CASSSLPGQGGYEQYF	TGTGCCAGCAGCTCGTTACCGGGACAGGGGGGCTACGAGCAGTACTTC
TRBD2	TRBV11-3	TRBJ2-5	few	CASSLFDSAGTSGGAEETQYF	TGTGCCAGCAGCTTATTTGACTCTGCAGGGACTAGCGGGGGGGCCGAAGAGACCCAGTACTTC
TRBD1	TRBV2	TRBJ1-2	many	CASRTGEFGGYTF	TGTGCCAGCAGGACAGGGGAGTTCGGTGGCTACACCTTC
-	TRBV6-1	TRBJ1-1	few	CATQSGTVNTEAFF	TGTGCCACACAATCCGGGACGGTGAACACTGAAGCTTTCTTT
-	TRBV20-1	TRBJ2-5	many	CSASTSSTPETQYF	TGCAGTGCTAGTACAAGCAGCACTCCAGAGACCCAGTACTTC
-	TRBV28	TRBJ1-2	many	CASSLFRDGVYYGYTF	TGTGCCAGCAGCCTCTTTCGGGACGGAGTGTACTATGGCTACACCTTC
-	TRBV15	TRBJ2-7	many	CATSRNRVSYEQYF	TGTGCCACCAGCAGGAACAGGGTTTCCTACGAGCAGTACTTC
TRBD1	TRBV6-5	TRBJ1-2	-	CASSFRGPGGGYTF	TGTGCCAGCAGTTTCAGGGGGCCGGGGGGTGGCTACACCTTC
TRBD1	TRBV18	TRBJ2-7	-	CASSPRPGGQGSEQYF	TGTGCCAGCTCACCGCGACCCGGAGGACAGGGATCCGAGCAGTACTTC
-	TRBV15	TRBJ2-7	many	CATSFREGEQYF	TGTGCCACCAGTTTCAGGGAAGGGGAGCAGTACTTC
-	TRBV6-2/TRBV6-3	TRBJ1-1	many	CASSAPQGGGEAFF	TGTGCCAGCAGTGCCCCACAGGGTGGCGGTGAAGCTTTCTTT
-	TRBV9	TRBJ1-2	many	CASSVAERFYGYTF	TGTGCCAGCAGCGTAGCTGAACGATTCTATGGCTACACCTTC
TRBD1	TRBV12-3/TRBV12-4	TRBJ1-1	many	CASREQGRTEAFF	TGTGCCAGCAGGGAACAGGGGCGCACTGAAGCTTTCTTT
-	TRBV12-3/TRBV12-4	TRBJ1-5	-	CASSLVSTGNQPQHF	TGTGCCAGCAGTTTAGTCAGTACGGGCAATCAGCCCCAGCATTTT
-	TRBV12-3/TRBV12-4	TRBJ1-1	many	CASSTRRDGNTEAFF	TGTGCCAGCAGTACTCGGAGGGATGGGAACACTGAAGCTTTCTTT
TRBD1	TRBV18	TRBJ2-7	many	CASSTWTGDPYEQYF	TGTGCCAGCTCAACCTGGACAGGGGACCCCTACGAGCAGTACTTC
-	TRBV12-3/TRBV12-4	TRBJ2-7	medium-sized	CASRPAGTAGGEQYF	TGTGCCAGCAGGCCTGCGGGGACAGCGGGCGGGGAGCAGTACTTC
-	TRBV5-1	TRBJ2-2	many	CASSLVGEAGELFF	TGCGCCAGCAGCTTGGTAGGAGAGGCCGGGGAGCTGTTTTTT
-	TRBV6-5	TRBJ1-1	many	CASSYEARDRGNTEAFF	TGTGCCAGCAGTTATGAGGCCCGAGACAGAGGTAACACTGAAGCTTTCTTT
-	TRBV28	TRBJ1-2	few	CASRSGRIYGYTF	TGTGCCAGCAGGTCCGGACGGATCTATGGCTACACCTTC
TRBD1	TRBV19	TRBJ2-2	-	CATRKEGQGGTGELFF	TGTGCCACCCGGAAGGAGGGACAGGGGGGCACCGGGGAGCTGTTTTTT
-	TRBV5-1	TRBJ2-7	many	CASSFESSYEQYF	TGCGCCAGCAGCTTTGAGAGCTCCTACGAGCAGTACTTC
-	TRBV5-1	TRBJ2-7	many	CASSLENYEQYF	TGCGCCAGCAGCTTGGAAAATTACGAGCAGTACTTC
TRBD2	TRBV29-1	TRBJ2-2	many	CSVEAGGNTGELFF	TGCAGCGTTGAGGCGGGAGGGAACACCGGGGAGCTGTTTTTT
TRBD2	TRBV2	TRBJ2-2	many	CASSPHRTSGSIGGELFF	TGTGCCAGCAGTCCTCATAGGACTAGCGGGAGTATCGGCGGGGAGCTGTTTTTT
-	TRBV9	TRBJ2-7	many	CASSLGTTTGEQYF	TGTGCCAGCAGCCTCGGGACAACTACGGGCGAGCAGTACTTC
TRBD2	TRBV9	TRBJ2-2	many	CASSDLTSGSSGELFF	TGTGCCAGCAGCGACCTGACTAGCGGGAGCTCCGGGGAGCTGTTTTTT
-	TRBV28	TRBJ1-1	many	CASSSSGGTEAFF	TGTGCCAGCAGTTCCTCGGGGGGCACTGAAGCTTTCTTT
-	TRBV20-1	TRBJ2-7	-	CSARDMAAGEQYF	TGCAGTGCTAGAGATATGGCGGCGGGTGAGCAGTACTTC
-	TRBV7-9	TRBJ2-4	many	CASSLERVRKNIQYF	TGTGCCAGCAGCTTAGAACGGGTCAGGAAAAACATTCAGTACTTC
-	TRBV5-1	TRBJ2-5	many	CASMRGYQETQYF	TGCGCCAGCATGAGGGGGTACCAAGAGACCCAGTACTTC
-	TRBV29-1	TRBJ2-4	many	CSGDGENIQYF	TGCAGCGGCGACGGGGAAAACATTCAGTACTTC
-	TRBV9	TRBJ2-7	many	CASSVGAGPIGYEQYF	TGTGCCAGCAGCGTAGGAGCGGGCCCAATAGGCTACGAGCAGTACTTC
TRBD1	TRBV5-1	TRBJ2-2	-	CASSSDRGSTGELFF	TGCGCCAGCAGCAGCGACAGGGGGTCCACCGGGGAGCTGTTTTTT
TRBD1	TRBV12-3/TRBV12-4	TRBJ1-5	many	CASSFAGGSNQPQHF	TGTGCCAGCAGTTTTGCAGGGGGAAGCAATCAGCCCCAGCATTTT
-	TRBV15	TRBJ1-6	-	CATSRVWDSPLHF	TGTGCCACCAGCAGAGTTTGGGACTCACCCCTCCACTTT
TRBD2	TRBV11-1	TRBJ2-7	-	CASSSISGVNVYEQYF	TGTGCCAGCAGCTCCATTAGCGGGGTGAACGTCTACGAGCAGTACTTC
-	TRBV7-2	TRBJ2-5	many	CASSKPGGSQYF	TGTGCCAGCAGCAAACCTGGTGGGTCCCAGTACTTC
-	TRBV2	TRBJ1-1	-	CASSDWQANTEAFF	TGTGCCAGCAGTGACTGGCAGGCAAACACTGAAGCTTTCTTT
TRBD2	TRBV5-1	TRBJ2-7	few	CASRVAGAYEQYF	TGCGCCAGCAGGGTAGCGGGGGCCTACGAGCAGTACTTC
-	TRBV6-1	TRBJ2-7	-	CASRIRVGEQYF	TGTGCCAGCAGGATCAGGGTTGGCGAGCAGTACTTC
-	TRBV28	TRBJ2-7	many	CASDEAGYEQYF	TGTGCCAGCGACGAAGCAGGCTACGAGCAGTACTTC
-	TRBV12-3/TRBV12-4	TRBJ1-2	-	CASSPPPGSRGGYTF	TGTGCCAGCAGCCCCCCCCCTGGAAGCCGTGGGGGCTACACCTTC
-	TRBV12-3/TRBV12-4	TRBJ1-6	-	CASSPGRAPLHF	TGTGCCAGCAGTCCGGGCCGTGCACCCCTCCACTTT